This T cell receptor (beta chain) was captured in a study of blood T cells in healthy people across ages. Study results and caveats: Naive T cell percentage showed a strong correlation with the diversity of TCR beta.

For this clonotype: The target antigen is unknown.

Together with a sample-barcoded 5' primer, a J-beta primer mix was included in a second PCR lasting roughly 6 to 12 cycles. CDR3-containing paired-end reads numbered at least 3 million in each sample. TCRdb re-derived calls from the 5' RACE reads in MiXCR, one entry per CDR3 protein. Among hundreds of thousands of distinct CDR3 sequences listed, 55% to 75% were seen once. This CDR3 is 15 amino acids long. Germline CDR1 SGDLS, CDR2 YYNGEE. Germline trimming cut 4 bases from V and 2 bases from J; bases unmatched to any gene: 8. Material for sequencing was blood. The rearrangement uses TRBV9 and TRBJ2-5, with TRBD1 matching over 7 bases. This sequence originates from a man aged 25 to 45 in good health. The DNA of the CDR3 is TGTGCCAGCAGCCCTGGGACAGAACCTCAAGAGACCCAGTACTTC. Encoded protein: CASSPGTEPQETQYF. The whole variable domain, remainder taken from reference TRBV9 and TRBJ2-5, is DSGVTQTPKHLITATGQRVTLRCSPRSGDLSVYWYQQSLDQGLQFLIQYYNGEERAKGNILERFSAQQFPDLHSELNLSSLELGDSALYFCASSPGTEPQETQYFGPGTRLLVL.